Listed below are T cell receptor beta chains from one sample, sequenced in a study of blood T cells in healthy people across ages. TCRdb re-derived calls from the 5' RACE reads in MiXCR, one entry per CDR3 protein. The sample consists of roughly 1,000,000 distinct CDR3 sequences, under 30% of them appearing once. This sample also belongs to another study, concerning T cells of mothers and their children.

What was sequenced was blood. These receptors all stem from a girl under 10 years old in good health. Both conserved end residues are part of each CDR3. A D gene is named only where the DNA matches it firmly. Clone size is not always given. Where it is, it says once, few, many or a class for expanded clones.

V: TRBV7-2
size: -
D: -
J: TRBJ1-2
CDR3: CASSFDGLNYGYTF
DNA: TGTGCCAGCAGCTTTGACGGCCTTAACTATGGCTACACCTTC

V: TRBV4-3
size: -
D: -
J: TRBJ2-3
CDR3: CASSQDGARPKADTQYF
DNA: TGCGCCAGCAGCCAAGACGGGGCCAGGCCCAAGGCAGATACGCAGTATTTT

V: TRBV4-2
size: -
D: TRBD1
J: TRBJ1-1
CDR3: CASSQGTGDRCF
DNA: TGTGCCAGCAGCCAAGGGACAGGGGACCGGTGCTTT

V: TRBV12-3/TRBV12-4
size: few
D: -
J: TRBJ1-1
CDR3: CASSLAVGAFF
DNA: TGTGCCAGCAGTTTAGCGGTAGGAGCTTTCTTT

V: TRBV7-6
size: few
D: TRBD2
J: TRBJ2-7
CDR3: CASSFGLRSGGNEQYF
DNA: TGTGCCAGCAGCTTTGGGTTACGAAGCGGGGGCAACGAGCAGTACTTC

V: TRBV28
size: few
D: -
J: TRBJ2-7
CDR3: CASNSRVASSYEQYF
DNA: TGTGCCAGCAACTCGAGGGTGGCGAGCTCCTACGAGCAGTACTTC

V: TRBV20-1
size: few
D: -
J: TRBJ1-4
CDR3: CSARSPTNEKLFF
DNA: TGCAGTGCTAGAAGTCCAACTAATGAAAAACTGTTTTTT

V: TRBV7-2
size: many
D: -
J: TRBJ2-7
CDR3: CASSLEGLEQYF
DNA: TGTGCCAGCAGCTTAGAAGGGCTCGAGCAGTACTTC

V: TRBV19
size: -
D: TRBD1
J: TRBJ2-2
CDR3: CASSSYRGHNGELFF
DNA: TGTGCCAGTAGTTCGTACAGGGGGCATAACGGGGAGCTGTTTTTT

V: TRBV28
size: few
D: -
J: TRBJ1-3
CDR3: CASNEGNTIYF
DNA: TGTGCCAGCAACGAGGGGAACACCATATATTTT

V: TRBV4-3
size: -
D: -
J: TRBJ1-2
CDR3: CASSQDFSGNGYTF
DNA: TGCGCCAGCAGCCAAGATTTCTCCGGGAACGGCTACACCTTC

V: TRBV20-1
size: few
D: TRBD2
J: TRBJ2-1
CDR3: CSARDSLGLTSGSNEQFF
DNA: TGCAGTGCTAGAGATTCCTTGGGATTGACTAGCGGGAGTAATGAGCAGTTCTTC

V: TRBV13
size: -
D: -
J: TRBJ2-7
CDR3: CASSPWEGASYEQYF
DNA: TGTGCCAGCAGCCCCTGGGAGGGGGCCTCCTACGAGCAGTACTTC

V: TRBV20-1
size: -
D: -
J: TRBJ2-5
CDR3: CSAIGLYSQETQYF
DNA: TGCAGTGCTATTGGTCTATATTCCCAAGAGACCCAGTACTTC

V: TRBV7-2
size: -
D: -
J: TRBJ1-2
CDR3: CASSIDTGYYGYTF
DNA: TGTGCCAGCAGTATTGACACAGGGTACTATGGCTACACCTTC

V: TRBV4-2
size: few
D: -
J: TRBJ2-1
CDR3: CASSQPPGSNEQFF
DNA: TGTGCCAGCAGCCAACCCCCGGGGTCGAATGAGCAGTTCTTC

V: TRBV12-3/TRBV12-4
size: few
D: -
J: TRBJ2-5
CDR3: CASRKDGYQETQYF
DNA: TGTGCCAGCAGAAAAGACGGGTACCAAGAGACCCAGTACTTC

V: TRBV14
size: -
D: TRBD2
J: TRBJ2-2
CDR3: CASSHRPGLAGENTGELFF
DNA: TGTGCCAGCAGCCACCGTCCGGGACTAGCGGGGGAGAACACCGGGGAGCTGTTTTTT

V: TRBV7-9
size: -
D: -
J: TRBJ2-5
CDR3: CASSEGESEETQYF
DNA: TGTGCCAGCAGTGAGGGGGAGAGCGAAGAGACCCAGTACTTC

V: TRBV24-1
size: few
D: -
J: TRBJ2-5
CDR3: CATSAQGQETQYF
DNA: TGTGCCACCAGTGCCCAGGGTCAAGAGACCCAGTACTTC

V: TRBV11-2
size: few
D: -
J: TRBJ2-5
CDR3: CASSSGLLLGTQYF
DNA: TGTGCCAGCAGCTCGGGACTGCTACTGGGGACCCAGTACTTC

V: TRBV20-1
size: -
D: -
J: TRBJ1-2
CDR3: CSASGGANYGYTF
DNA: TGCAGTGCTAGTGGCGGGGCTAACTATGGCTACACCTTC

V: TRBV7-6
size: few
D: -
J: TRBJ1-1
CDR3: CASSLGTGQHTEAFF
DNA: TGTGCCAGCAGCTTAGGAACAGGGCAGCACACTGAAGCTTTCTTT

V: TRBV20-1
size: -
D: -
J: TRBJ2-7
CDR3: CSARDGQSYEQYF
DNA: TGCAGTGCTAGAGATGGGCAGTCCTACGAGCAGTACTTC

V: TRBV11-3
size: -
D: -
J: TRBJ2-5
CDR3: CASTTQYAETQYF
DNA: TGTGCCAGCACGACCCAGTACGCAGAGACCCAGTACTTC

V: TRBV3-1
size: -
D: -
J: TRBJ2-3
CDR3: CASSQGWGDTRIGTDTQYF
DNA: TGTGCCAGCAGCCAAGGTTGGGGTGATACTAGGATTGGCACAGATACGCAGTATTTT

V: TRBV2
size: -
D: -
J: TRBJ2-5
CDR3: CASSAAGAGSQETQYF
DNA: TGTGCCAGCAGTGCCGCAGGGGCAGGGAGCCAAGAGACCCAGTACTTC

V: TRBV4-2
size: many
D: -
J: TRBJ2-3
CDR3: CASSQVQGTDTQYF
DNA: TGTGCCAGCAGCCAAGTTCAGGGCACAGATACGCAGTATTTT

V: TRBV25-1
size: -
D: TRBD1
J: TRBJ2-7
CDR3: CASRSQGVYEQYF
DNA: TGTGCCAGCAGATCACAGGGGGTCTACGAGCAGTACTTC

V: TRBV29-1
size: -
D: -
J: TRBJ2-7
CDR3: CSVEGGEDYEQYF
DNA: TGCAGCGTTGAAGGGGGAGAGGACTACGAGCAGTACTTC

V: TRBV7-2
size: few
D: -
J: TRBJ2-5
CDR3: CASSPPGSFQETQYF
DNA: TGTGCCAGCAGCCCCCCGGGTTCCTTCCAAGAGACCCAGTACTTC

V: TRBV10-3
size: -
D: TRBD2
J: TRBJ2-7
CDR3: CAISGLAGVAEQYF
DNA: TGTGCCATCAGCGGACTAGCGGGAGTAGCCGAGCAGTACTTC

V: TRBV6-5
size: -
D: -
J: TRBJ1-1
CDR3: CASSQESMNTEAFF
DNA: TGTGCCAGCAGCCAAGAGAGTATGAACACTGAAGCTTTCTTT

V: TRBV7-9
size: -
D: -
J: TRBJ2-1
CDR3: CATTTGTNNEQFF
DNA: TGTGCCACCACGACCGGGACCAATAATGAGCAGTTCTTC

V: TRBV6-6
size: few
D: TRBD2
J: TRBJ2-7
CDR3: CASSYMTSEYEQYF
DNA: TGTGCCAGCAGTTACATGACTAGCGAGTACGAGCAGTACTTC

V: TRBV19
size: few
D: -
J: TRBJ2-1
CDR3: CASSIQAGGPHNEQFF
DNA: TGTGCCAGTAGTATACAGGCAGGGGGGCCCCACAATGAGCAGTTCTTC

V: TRBV11-2
size: few
D: TRBD1
J: TRBJ2-7
CDR3: CASSFGTGPSEQYF
DNA: TGTGCCAGCAGCTTCGGGACAGGCCCCTCCGAGCAGTACTTC

V: TRBV24-1
size: few
D: -
J: TRBJ1-3
CDR3: CATSEGGFAGNTIYF
DNA: TGTGCCACCAGTGAGGGGGGCTTCGCTGGAAACACCATATATTTT

V: TRBV3-1
size: -
D: -
J: TRBJ2-7
CDR3: CASSPPPGVYEQYF
DNA: TGTGCCAGCAGCCCCCCGCCAGGGGTGTACGAGCAGTACTTC

V: TRBV7-9
size: few
D: -
J: TRBJ1-6
CDR3: CASSASMGVWSYNSPLHF
DNA: TGTGCCAGCAGCGCTAGCATGGGGGTTTGGTCCTATAATTCACCCCTCCACTTT

V: TRBV6-2/TRBV6-3
size: once
D: TRBD2
J: TRBJ2-5
CDR3: CASRRGGLETQYF
DNA: TGTGCCAGCAGGCGGGGGGGCCTTGAGACCCAGTACTTC

V: TRBV3-1
size: few
D: -
J: TRBJ1-1
CDR3: CASSQLAGGHLGAAEAFF
DNA: TGTGCCAGCAGCCAACTCGCCGGGGGCCATCTTGGGGCCGCTGAAGCTTTCTTT

V: TRBV6-1
size: -
D: TRBD2
J: TRBJ2-1
CDR3: CASSDTAGGPGEQFF
DNA: TGTGCCAGCAGTGACACAGCGGGAGGGCCGGGTGAGCAGTTCTTC

V: TRBV6-1
size: -
D: TRBD1
J: TRBJ2-4
CDR3: CASSAPLGTGIYFLGKNIQYF
DNA: TGTGCCAGCAGTGCTCCTCTCGGGACAGGAATATATTTCCTAGGCAAAAACATTCAGTACTTC

V: TRBV21-1
size: -
D: -
J: TRBJ1-4
CDR3: CASHSTGNRDEKLFF
DNA: TGTGCCAGCCACTCCACAGGGAACCGGGATGAAAAACTGTTTTTT

V: TRBV28
size: few
D: TRBD2
J: TRBJ2-7
CDR3: CASIGGRAYEQYF
DNA: TGTGCCAGCATTGGCGGGAGAGCCTACGAGCAGTACTTC

V: TRBV11-2
size: -
D: TRBD2
J: TRBJ2-1
CDR3: CASSLFIDPGLVENEQFF
DNA: TGTGCCAGCAGCCTTTTCATTGATCCGGGACTAGTGGAAAATGAGCAGTTCTTC

V: TRBV20-1
size: few
D: -
J: TRBJ2-5
CDR3: CSATRTEETQYF
DNA: TGCAGTGCTACACGGACTGAAGAGACCCAGTACTTC

V: TRBV10-2
size: few
D: TRBD2
J: TRBJ2-1
CDR3: CASTRPAGEYNEQFF
DNA: TGCGCCAGCACTAGACCAGCGGGAGAGTACAATGAGCAGTTCTTC

V: TRBV24-1
size: -
D: TRBD1
J: TRBJ2-1
CDR3: CATSDLAGQGVENEQFF
DNA: TGTGCCACCAGTGATTTGGCCGGTCAGGGGGTCGAGAATGAGCAGTTCTTC

V: TRBV25-1
size: -
D: -
J: TRBJ1-6
CDR3: CASRDSSYNSPLHF
DNA: TGTGCCAGCAGGGACAGTTCCTATAATTCACCCCTCCACTTT

V: TRBV6-5
size: -
D: -
J: TRBJ2-3
CDR3: CASSFGTGDTQYF
DNA: TGTGCCAGCAGTTTTGGGACGGGAGATACGCAGTATTTT

V: TRBV29-1
size: -
D: -
J: TRBJ2-1
CDR3: CSVTGPGLHNEQFF
DNA: TGCAGCGTAACCGGGCCGGGACTCCACAATGAGCAGTTCTTC

V: TRBV20-1
size: -
D: -
J: TRBJ2-1
CDR3: CSARKRVTAHNEQFF
DNA: TGCAGTGCTAGAAAGCGGGTCACCGCACACAATGAGCAGTTCTTC